This record concerns one T cell receptor beta chain sequence. Investigators took roughly 9.5 milliliters of peripheral blood from every donor. This CDR3 is 13 amino acids long. Trimming took off 4 bases at V and 8 bases at J, with 15 bases between the two ends. Germline values: CDR1 SGHRS, CDR2 YFSETQ. A J-beta primer mix and a sample-barcoded 5' primer were used in a second PCR of roughly 7 to 12 cycles. Each cDNA molecule was tagged by a template-switch adaptor that had 12 random nucleotides. From the 5' RACE reads, TCRdb called clonotypes with MiXCR, one entry per CDR3 protein. The sample lists approximately 780,000 distinct CDR3 sequences; 25% to 30% were seen once. These data are taken from a study of blood T cells in healthy people across ages. These data were also filed under a second study, of T cells of mothers and their children. This second study says: Sequencing got over 10 million TCR beta CDR3 reads from each mother and some 3 million from each child.

The V call is TRBV5-1, the J call TRBJ1-2; a possible D gene is TRBD1 (5 bases). The receptor comes from a boy aged 5-17 years in good health. The sequenced sample was blood. In nucleotides, the CDR3 is TGCGCCAGCAGCCTGGTCCCAGGGAACGGCTACACCTTC. Amino acid sequence: CASSLVPGNGYTF.